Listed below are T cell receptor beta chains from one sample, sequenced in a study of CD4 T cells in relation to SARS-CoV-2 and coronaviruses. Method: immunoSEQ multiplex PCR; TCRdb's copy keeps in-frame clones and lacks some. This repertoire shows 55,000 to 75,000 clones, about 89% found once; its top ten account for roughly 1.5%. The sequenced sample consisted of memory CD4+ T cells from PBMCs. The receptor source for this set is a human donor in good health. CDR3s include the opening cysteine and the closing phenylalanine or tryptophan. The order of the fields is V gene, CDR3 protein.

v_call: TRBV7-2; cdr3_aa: CASNNHYSPLHF
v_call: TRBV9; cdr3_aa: CASSVGPPNTIYF
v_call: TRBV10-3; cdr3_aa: CAISVGGSTYEQYF
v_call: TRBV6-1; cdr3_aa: CASSERAADEKLFF
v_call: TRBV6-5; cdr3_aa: CATKTSRNTGELFF
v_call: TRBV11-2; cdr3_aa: CASSPRTRLSHEQFF
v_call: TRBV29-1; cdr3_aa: CSVGSGVGNQPQHF
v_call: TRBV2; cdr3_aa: CASSFDRGLKGYTF
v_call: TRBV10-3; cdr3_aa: CAISEQGGIDYGYTF
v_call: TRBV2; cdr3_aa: CASSPLAGGTDTQYF
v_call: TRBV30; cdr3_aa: CAWRQGAGETQYF
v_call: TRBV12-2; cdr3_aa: CASRPRSGAGQPQHF
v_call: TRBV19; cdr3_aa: CASSDRQENQPQHF
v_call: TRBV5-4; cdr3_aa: CASTSFGGETQYF
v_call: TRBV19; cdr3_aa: CASRTLNTEAFF
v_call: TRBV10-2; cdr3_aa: CASSESQTGAARDNEQFF
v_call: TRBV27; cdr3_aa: CASSLGSLYSNQPQHF
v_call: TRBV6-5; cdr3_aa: CASRATGGTEAFF
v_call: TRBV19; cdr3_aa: CASAGTGNQPQHF
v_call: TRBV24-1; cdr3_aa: CATSVQGRLGSGETQYF
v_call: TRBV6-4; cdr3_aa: CASSEQGNYGYTF
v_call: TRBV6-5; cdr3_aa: CASSFSDRSNQPQHF
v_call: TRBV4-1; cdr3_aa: CASSQDGFRTTSNQPQHF
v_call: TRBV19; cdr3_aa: CASSTPGTDLDYGYTF
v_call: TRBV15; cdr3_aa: CATSRAGRARETQYF
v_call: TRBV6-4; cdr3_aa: CASSDSRAGANVLTF
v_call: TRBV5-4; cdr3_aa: CASSRPSDRANSPLHF
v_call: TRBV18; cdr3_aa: CASSPAEDTEAFF
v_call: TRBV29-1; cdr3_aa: CSAGTGGGQPQHF
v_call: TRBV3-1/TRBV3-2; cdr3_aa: CASSQHNGPLHF
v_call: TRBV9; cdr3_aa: CASSVASGQGASGNTIYF
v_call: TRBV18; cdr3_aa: CASSPPAGVKTQYF
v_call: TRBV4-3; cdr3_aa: CASSQDPLYGYTF
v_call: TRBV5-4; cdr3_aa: CASSREMNSPGNTIYF
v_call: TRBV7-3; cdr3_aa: CASSPYPTDTQYF
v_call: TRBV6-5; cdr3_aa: CASSLTGFGNQPQHF